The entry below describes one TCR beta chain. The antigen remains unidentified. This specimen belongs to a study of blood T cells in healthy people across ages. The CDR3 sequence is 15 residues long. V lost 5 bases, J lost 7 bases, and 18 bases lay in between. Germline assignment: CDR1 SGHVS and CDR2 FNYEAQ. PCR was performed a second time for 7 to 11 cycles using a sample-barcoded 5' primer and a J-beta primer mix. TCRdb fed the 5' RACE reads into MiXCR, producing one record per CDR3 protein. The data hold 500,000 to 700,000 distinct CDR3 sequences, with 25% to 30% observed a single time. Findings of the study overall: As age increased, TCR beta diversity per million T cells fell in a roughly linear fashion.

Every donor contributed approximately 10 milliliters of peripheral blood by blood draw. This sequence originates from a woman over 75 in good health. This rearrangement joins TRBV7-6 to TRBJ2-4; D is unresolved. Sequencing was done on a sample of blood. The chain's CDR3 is CASSRIVVGSNIQYF. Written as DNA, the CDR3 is TGTGCCAGCAGCCGGATCGTGGTGGGCAGTAACATTCAGTACTTC.